This T cell receptor (beta chain) was identified in a study of blood T cell repertoires in COVID-19. Study-wide background: Spain, Italy and the United States supplied samples that represented acute and convalescent COVID-19. T cells, B-cell-depleted T cells, or PBMCs provided the cDNA or gDNA that served as material.

The authors' processing: Researchers report that nucleated cell counts were estimated from reference gene primer amplification. Sequencing used immunoSEQ multiplex PCR; TCRdb keeps in-frame clones, though not all of them. D and trimming come from the DNA, and the V and J calls and clone size come from that table. The sample lists approximately 93,000 clones; roughly 70% were seen once. This CDR3 comprises 14 residues. The V and J ends lost 2 bases and 6 bases respectively, with 8 bases between them. Germline V gene sequence: CDR1 MNHEY, CDR2 SMNVEV (reference sequence). The clonotype originates from a woman aged 80 or older with acute or convalescent COVID-19. Sequencing input: peripheral blood. J is TRBJ1-6 and V is TRBV27; no clear D. The CDR3 coding sequence is TGTGCCAGCAGTTTAACAGATTCTAATTCACCCCTCCACTTT. It codes for CASSLTDSNSPLHF.